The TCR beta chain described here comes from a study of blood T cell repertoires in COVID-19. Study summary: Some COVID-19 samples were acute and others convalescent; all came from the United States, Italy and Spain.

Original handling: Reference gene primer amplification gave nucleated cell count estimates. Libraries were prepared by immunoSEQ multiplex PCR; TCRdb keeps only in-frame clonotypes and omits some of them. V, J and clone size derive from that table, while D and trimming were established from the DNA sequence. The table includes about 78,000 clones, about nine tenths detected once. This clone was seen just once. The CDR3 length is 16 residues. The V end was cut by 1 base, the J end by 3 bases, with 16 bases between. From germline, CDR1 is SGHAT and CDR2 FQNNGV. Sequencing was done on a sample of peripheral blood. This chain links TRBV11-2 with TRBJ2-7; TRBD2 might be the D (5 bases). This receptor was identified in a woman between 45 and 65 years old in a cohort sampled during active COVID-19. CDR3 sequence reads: CASSLGRSQTLYEQYF. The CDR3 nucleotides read TGTGCCAGCAGCTTAGGGAGGTCACAGACACTCTACGAGCAGTACTTC.